These 9 T cell receptor beta chains came from one sample sequenced in a study of blood T cells in healthy people across ages. A sample-barcoded 5' primer and a J-beta primer mix were used in a second PCR of about 7 to 11 cycles. TCRdb ran MiXCR on the 5' RACE reads and lists one entry per CDR3 protein. Altogether fewer than 1,000,000 distinct CDR3 sequences are present, under 55% being singletons, with the ten largest covering roughly a fifth. The specimen sequenced was blood. The receptors come from a man aged 55-75 years in good health.

V usage is TRBV7-9 and J usage is TRBJ1-6; 7 bases align to TRBD1. Germline V gives CDR1 SEHNR, CDR2 FQNEAQ (reference sequence). The CDR3 has 14 amino acids. The ends lost 6 bases at V and 7 bases at J; junction bases unmatched: 6. The CDR3 loop is CASSLTQGNSPLHF. The CDR3 region has the DNA TGTGCCAGCAGTTTAACACAGGGGAATTCACCCCTCCACTTT. The entire variable domain, with the rest obtained from reference TRBV7-9 and TRBJ1-6, is as follows: DTGVSQNPRHKITKRGQNVTFRCDPISEHNRLYWYRQTLGQGPEFLTYFQNEAQLEKSRLLSDRFSAERPKGSFSTLEIQRTEQGDSAMYLCASSLTQGNSPLHFGNGTRLTVT.

This clonotype was recorded a few times. The rearrangement joins TRBV20-1 to TRBJ2-5, with TRBD2 identical over 9 bases. The CDR3 has 16 residues. Germline V gene lookup returns CDR1 DFQATT and CDR2 SNEGSKA (reference sequence). Trimming took 2 bases from V and 2 from J; bases not matched to a gene: 9. The CDR3 bases are TGCAGTGCTAGACCGGCGGGGGGGCTTTGGCAAGAGACCCAGTACTTC. This translates into CSARPAGGLWQETQYF.

The gene calls are TRBV7-2 and TRBJ1-6; 8 nucleotides align to TRBD1. CDR3 length: 15 amino acids. The germline gives CDR1 SGHTA, CDR2 FQGNSA. Losses at the gene ends were 0 bases for V and 13 bases for J; bases not matched to a gene: 8. The CDR3 DNA reads as TGTGCCAGCAGCTTAGCCGACAGGGGCCTCCGTCCCCTCCACTTT. Its translation: CASSLADRGLRPLHF.

The chain uses TRBV20-1 and TRBJ2-3; D might be TRBD2 (5 bases). The CDR3 totals 16 residues. The V gene's germline CDR1 is DFQATT and CDR2 SNEGSKA (reference sequence). V lost 0 bases, J lost 4 bases, and 17 bases lay in between. The CDR3 nucleotides read TGCAGTGCTAGAGATGCGTGGGGAGTGGTTCCAGATACGCAGTATTTT. The encoded protein is CSARDAWGVVPDTQYF.

This clonotype appeared a single time. The chain uses TRBV7-9 and TRBJ1-2, with 9 bases identical to TRBD1. CDR3 length equals 13 residues. Germline V gene lookup returns CDR1 SEHNR and CDR2 FQNEAQ (reference sequence). V lost 10 bases to trimming and J lost 4 bases; unmatched junction nucleotides: 7. The CDR3 sequence is CATTDRGTYGYTF. The CDR3 DNA is TGTGCCACAACAGACAGGGGGACCTATGGCTACACCTTC.

This sequence joins TRBV7-6 and TRBJ1-1, with D unclear. The CDR3 runs 12 residues. V gave up 6 bases and J gave up 5 bases, with 10 bases separating them. The germline V gene encodes CDR1 SGHVS and CDR2 FNYEAQ. The CDR3 reads CASSNLRTEAFF. DNA for the CDR3: TGTGCCAGCAGTAATTTACGGACTGAAGCTTTCTTT.

CDR3 sequence: CASSLKGSGGGMDGYTF. The CDR3 DNA is TGTGCCAGCAGTTTAAAAGGGTCGGGAGGCGGGATGGATGGCTACACCTTC. The rearrangement links TRBV27 to TRBJ1-2; D is unclear. The CDR3 totals 17 residues. CDR1 MNHEY and CDR2 SMNVEV come from the germline V gene (reference sequence). Trimming stripped 2 bases from V and 6 bases from J, with 22 bases between.

The chain employs TRBV12-3 or TRBV12-4 and TRBJ2-3; TRBD2 matches at 14 bases. The CDR3 totals 15 residues. V lost 5 bases, J lost 8 bases, and 6 bases stayed unmatched. This chain's CDR3 is CASSPTSGGAGTQYF. The CDR3 coding sequence is TGTGCCAGCAGTCCGACTAGCGGGGGGGCCGGTACGCAGTATTTT.

This clonotype has a handful of counts. The chain combines TRBV6-2 or TRBV6-3 with TRBJ2-5, with TRBD1 as a possible D gene (6 bases). V shed 4 bases and J shed 11 bases, with 11 bases lying between them. CDR3 length: 11 amino acids. Germline V gene data show CDR1 as MNHEY and CDR2 as SVGEGT. The CDR3 sequence: CASSSGVRQYF. The CDR3 DNA reads as TGTGCCAGCAGTTCAGGGGTTAGGCAGTACTTC.